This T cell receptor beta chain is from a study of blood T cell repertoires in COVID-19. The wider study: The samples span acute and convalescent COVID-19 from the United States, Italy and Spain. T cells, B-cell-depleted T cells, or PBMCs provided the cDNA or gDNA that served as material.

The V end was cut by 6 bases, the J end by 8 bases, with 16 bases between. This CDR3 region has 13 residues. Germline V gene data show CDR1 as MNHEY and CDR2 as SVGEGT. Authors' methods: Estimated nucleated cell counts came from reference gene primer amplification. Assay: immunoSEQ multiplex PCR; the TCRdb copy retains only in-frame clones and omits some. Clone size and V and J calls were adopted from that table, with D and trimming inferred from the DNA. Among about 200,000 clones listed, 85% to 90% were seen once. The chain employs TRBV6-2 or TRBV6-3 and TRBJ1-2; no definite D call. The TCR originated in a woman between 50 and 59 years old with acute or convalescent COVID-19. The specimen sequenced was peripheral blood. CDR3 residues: CASSTILVNGYTF. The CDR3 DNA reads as TGTGCCAGCAGCACTATCTTAGTTAACGGCTACACCTTC.